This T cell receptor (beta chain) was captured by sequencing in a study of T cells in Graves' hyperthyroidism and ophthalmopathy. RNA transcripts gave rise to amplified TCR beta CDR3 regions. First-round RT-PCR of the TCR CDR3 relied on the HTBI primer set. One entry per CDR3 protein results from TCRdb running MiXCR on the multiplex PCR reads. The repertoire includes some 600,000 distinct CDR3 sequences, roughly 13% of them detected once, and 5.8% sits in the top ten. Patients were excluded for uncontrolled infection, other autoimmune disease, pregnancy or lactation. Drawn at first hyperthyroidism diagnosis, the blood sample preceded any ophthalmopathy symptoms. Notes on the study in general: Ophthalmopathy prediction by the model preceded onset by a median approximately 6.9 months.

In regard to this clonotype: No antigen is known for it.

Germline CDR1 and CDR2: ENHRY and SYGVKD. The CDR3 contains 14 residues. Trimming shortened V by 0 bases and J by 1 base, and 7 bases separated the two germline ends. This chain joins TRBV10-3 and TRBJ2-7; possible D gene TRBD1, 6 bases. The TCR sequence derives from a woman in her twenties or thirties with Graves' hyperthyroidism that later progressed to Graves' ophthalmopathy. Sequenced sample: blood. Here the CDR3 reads CAISESGHSYEQYF. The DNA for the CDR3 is TGTGCCATCAGTGAGTCGGGACATTCCTACGAGCAGTACTTC.